This T cell receptor (beta chain) was sequenced in a study of blood T cell repertoires in COVID-19. Clones were sequenced by immunoSEQ multiplex PCR, and TCRdb holds only the in-frame ones, with some missing. The repertoire includes under 250,000 clones, 75% to 90% of them detected once, and just over 0.7% sits in the top ten. This clone was recorded only once. This CDR3 has 15 amino acids. Per the germline V gene, CDR1 is LGHNA and CDR2 is YSLEER. Trimming cost V 1 base and J 4 bases, with 11 bases left between them. This sequence was found in a man between 40 and 49 years old with acute or convalescent COVID-19. The chain links TRBV4-3 to TRBJ1-5; no clear D gene. The material sequenced was peripheral blood. The chain's CDR3 is CASSQVVGSNQPQHF. The DNA of the CDR3 is TGCGCCAGCAGCCAAGTAGTCGGTTCGAATCAGCCCCAGCATTTT.